Shown below are 32 T cell receptor beta chains from a single sample sequenced in a study of control samples from healthy donors and cancer patients. Assay: immunoSEQ multiplex PCR; the TCRdb copy retains only in-frame clones and omits some. The data show around 93,000 clones, with 80% to 95% seen just once and under 4% held by the top ten. Specimen: blood. Source of these receptors: a human donor in good health. The donor label of this sample is uncertain.

The J gene is TRBJ2-4, the V gene TRBV28, with D hard to call. Germline assignment: CDR1 MDHEN and CDR2 SYDVKM. Trimming cost V 5 bases and J 7 bases, with 21 bases left between them. The CDR3 loop spans 16 amino acids. CDR3 DNA sequence: TGTGCCAGCAGTCTTCCGGGCCTCGTGGGTCGGAACATTCAGTACTTC. Its protein is CASSLPGLVGRNIQYF.

V is TRBV5-5 and J is TRBJ2-1; D is possibly TRBD1 (6 bases). CDR3 size: 16 residues. Trimming pared 2 bases from V and 9 bases from J, leaving 21 bases between. CDR1 is SGHKS and CDR2 is YYEKEE in the germline V gene (reference sequence). DNA for the CDR3: TGTGCCAGCAGCTTACATGGTGTCAGGGGCGGTTCTGAGCAGTTCTTC. Amino acids: CASSLHGVRGGSEQFF. The variable domain in full, completed from reference TRBV5-5 and TRBJ2-1, reads DAGVTQSPTHLIKTRGQQVTLRCSPISGHKSVSWYQQVLGQGPQFIFQYYEKEERGRGNFPDRFSARQFPNYSSELNVNALLLGDSALYLCASSLHGVRGGSEQFFGPGTRLTVL.

The chain combines TRBV6-5 with TRBJ1-6, with D unresolved. Germline V lookup: CDR1 MNHEY, CDR2 SVGAGI. This CDR3 comprises 15 residues. V was clipped by 2 bases and J by 9 bases, with 14 bases between them. The CDR3 DNA reads TGTGCCAGCAGTTACATGATTTTTGGCCTTTCACCCCTCCACTTT. Translating it yields CASSYMIFGLSPLHF.

This chain links TRBV19 with TRBJ2-5; 9 bases align to TRBD1. In germline, CDR1 is LNHDA, CDR2 SQIVND (reference sequence). The CDR3 length is 17 residues. After removal of 5 bases from V and 2 bases from J, the junction contained 12 bases not matched to a gene. In nucleotides, the CDR3 is TGTGCCAGTAGTGCAAGGCTGGGACAGGGTGGGCAAGAGACCCAGTACTTC. It is translated as CASSARLGQGGQETQYF. The full variable domain, in which reference TRBV19 and TRBJ2-5 provide the parts outside the CDR3, is DGGITQSPKYLFRKEGQNVTLSCEQNLNHDAMYWYRQDPGQGLRLIYYSQIVNDFQKGDIAEGYSVSREKKESFPLTVTSAQKNPTAFYLCASSARLGQGGQETQYFGPGTRLLVL.

The chain has TRBV5-1 and TRBJ2-2, with D tentatively TRBD1 (5 bases). The CDR3 length is 16 residues. V gave up 6 bases and J gave up 0 bases, with 15 bases separating them. In germline, CDR1 is SGHRS, CDR2 YFSETQ. The CDR3 here is CASTRSRQSNTGELFF. The DNA for the CDR3 is TGCGCCAGCACCCGTTCGCGACAGTCGAACACCGGGGAGCTGTTTTTT.

A remark on this clone: The junction shows a germline mismatch at one end, possibly a read error. The chain carries TRBV11-2 and TRBJ2-5; a possible D gene is TRBD2 (6 bases). The length of the CDR3 is 13 residues. Germline V gives CDR1 SGHAT, CDR2 FQNNGV. The DNA for the CDR3 is TGTGCCAGCAGCTTAGGGGTCAACGGAGGGTGCCACTTC. Encoded protein: CASSLGVNGGCHF.

This clone was found once. The rearrangement uses TRBV27 and TRBJ2-5; D is unclear. CDR1 and CDR2 (germline): MNHEY, SMNVEV (reference sequence). The CDR3 sequence is 13 residues long. The germline V and J ends were trimmed by 4 bases and 7 bases, with 13 bases remaining between them. The CDR3 loop is CASSSRSRGTQYF. The DNA for the CDR3 is TGTGCCAGCAGTTCAAGGAGCCGAGGGACCCAGTACTTC.

CDR3 in amino acids: CASSSLWGTANTEAFF. The CDR3 DNA sequence: TGTGCCAGCAGTTCCCTTTGGGGGACGGCGAACACTGAAGCTTTCTTT. This sequence joins TRBV6-5 and TRBJ1-1; D possibly corresponds to TRBD1 (5 bases). The CDR3 has 16 residues. The ends were cut back, 4 bases at V and 1 base at J, with 16 bases in the middle. Germline CDR1 and CDR2: MNHEY and SVGAGI.

The chain is built from TRBV30 and TRBJ2-7; either TRBD1 or TRBD2 may supply D (5 bases each). This CDR3 is 13 amino acids long. Germline CDR1 is GTSNPN and CDR2 is SVGIG (reference sequence). Trimming pared 6 bases from V and 7 bases from J, leaving 19 bases between. The CDR3 DNA follows: TGTGCCTGTATCTTACCAGGGAGAAGGGAGCAGTACGTC. Protein: CACILPGRREQYV.

The rearrangement joins TRBV2 to TRBJ1-4; tentatively, D is TRBD1 (5 bases). Trimming removed 6 bases from V and 0 bases from J, with 5 bases in between. Germline V gene data show CDR1 as SNHLY and CDR2 as FYNNEI. This CDR3 comprises 13 residues. The CDR3 reads CASRGATNEKLFF. The CDR3 nucleotides are TGTGCCAGCAGGGGGGCAACTAATGAAAAACTGTTTTTT.

The chain carries TRBV19 and TRBJ1-6; 7 bases match TRBD1. This CDR3 spans 15 amino acids. V shed 3 bases and J 4 bases; nucleotides not matched to a gene: 3. Germline CDR1 LNHDA, CDR2 SQIVND (reference sequence). CDR3 residues: CASSIGTAYNSPLHF. DNA of the CDR3: TGTGCCAGTAGTATCGGGACAGCTTATAATTCACCCCTCCACTTT.

The rearrangement uses TRBV7-9 and TRBJ2-3, with 7 bases fitting TRBD1. In germline, CDR1 is SEHNR, CDR2 FQNEAQ (reference sequence). With V trimmed by 1 base and J by 2 bases, 3 bases remained unmatched. This CDR3 spans 15 amino acids. The CDR3 sequence is CASSLGQGPTDTQYF. The CDR3 nucleotides read TGTGCCAGCAGCTTAGGACAGGGCCCCACAGATACGCAGTATTTT.

The chain joins TRBV19 to TRBJ1-6; 10 bases align to TRBD1. The CDR3 has 14 amino acids. With 8 bases clipped from V and 7 bases from J, the junction kept 5 bases outside the gene matches. From germline, CDR1 is LNHDA and CDR2 SQIVND (reference sequence). The CDR3 sequence: CASAPGQGNSPLHF. The CDR3, as DNA: TGTGCCAGTGCACCGGGACAGGGGAATTCACCCCTCCACTTT.

This clone was recorded once. The rearrangement uses TRBV3-1 (or the pseudogene TRBV3-2) and TRBJ1-1, with D uncertain. Germline V gives CDR1 LGHDT, CDR2 YNNKEL (reference sequence). This CDR3 is built from 14 residues. V was trimmed by 3 bases and J by 0 bases, leaving 8 bases between them. CDR3 protein: CASSHLMLNTEAFF. CDR3 nucleotide sequence: TGTGCCAGCAGCCATCTTATGCTGAACACTGAAGCTTTCTTT.

This clone was observed once. The J gene is TRBJ2-3, the V gene TRBV2; D call uncertain. This CDR3 contains 11 residues. V was clipped by 3 bases and J by 6 bases, with 4 bases between them. Germline V gene sequence: CDR1 SNHLY, CDR2 FYNNEI. This chain's CDR3 is CASSEGDTQYF. Here the CDR3 DNA reads TGTGCCAGCAGTGAGGGGGATACGCAGTATTTT.

The chain uses TRBV11-2 and TRBJ2-3; 7 bases match TRBD2. V lost 4 bases and J lost 5; bases outside the gene matches: 3. CDR1 SGHAT and CDR2 FQNNGV come from the germline V gene. The CDR3 covers 13 residues. The CDR3 sequence is CASSSGRGDTQYF. DNA of the CDR3: TGTGCCAGCAGCTCGGGGAGGGGAGATACGCAGTATTTT.

This rearrangement joins TRBV19 to TRBJ2-7, with D perhaps assigned TRBD1 or TRBD2 (6 bases each). The CDR3 consists of 14 residues. CDR1 LNHDA and CDR2 SQIVND come from the germline V gene (reference sequence). Deletions cut 9 bases from V and 2 bases from J, with 17 bases between. The CDR3 coding sequence is TGTGCCAGCGCGGGACATACCAGGACCTACGAGCAGTACGTC. Translation gives CASAGHTRTYEQYV.

The gene calls are TRBV27 and TRBJ1-1; a possible D gene is TRBD1 (6 bases). Trimming removed 6 bases at V and 1 base at J, with 24 bases between. The germline CDR1 and CDR2 sequences are MNHEY and SMNVEV (reference sequence). The CDR3 has 18 amino acids. DNA for the CDR3: TGTGCCAGCAGCAAAAGGACGCCGGCGGCAGGGGCGAACACTGAAGCTTTCTTT. Its protein product is CASSKRTPAAGANTEAFF.

The V call is TRBV9, the J call TRBJ2-2, with TRBD2 as a possible D gene (6 bases). CDR3 length equals 14 residues. Looked up from germline, CDR1 is SGDLS and CDR2 is YYNGEE. Trimming shortened V by 0 bases and J by 3 bases, and 6 bases separated the two germline ends. The CDR3, as DNA: TGTGCCAGCAGCGTAGAGCGGGACACCGGGGAGCTGTTTTTT. Translated, it gives CASSVERDTGELFF.

This chain connects TRBV7-2 to TRBJ1-1; no firm D call. The V and J ends lost 7 bases and 10 bases respectively, with 13 bases between them. Germline CDR1 and CDR2: SGHTA and FQGNSA. The length of the CDR3 is 11 residues. In nucleotides, the CDR3 is TGTGCCAGCACCGGATTCCTAGGAGCTTTCTTT. Encoded protein: CASTGFLGAFF.

V and J are TRBV10-3 and TRBJ1-6; 10 nucleotides match TRBD1. CDR3 length equals 15 residues. Looked up from germline, CDR1 is ENHRY and CDR2 is SYGVKD. V lost 10 bases to trimming and J lost 10 bases; unmatched junction nucleotides: 13. CDR3 amino acids: CATKGEGTGVSPLHF. The CDR3 DNA reads as TGTGCCACGAAGGGGGAAGGGACAGGGGTGTCACCCCTCCACTTT.

The genes are TRBV5-6 and TRBJ1-5, with 7 bases fitting TRBD1. Germline lookup yields CDR1 SGHDT and CDR2 YYEEEE. The CDR3 is 15 amino acids. Germline trimming cut 0 bases from V and 7 bases from J; bases unmatched to any gene: 7. This CDR3 reads CASSLGTGLGQPQHF. For the CDR3, the DNA is TGTGCCAGCAGCTTGGGGACAGGATTGGGCCAGCCCCAGCATTTT.

The V and J genes are TRBV19 and TRBJ1-5; maybe TRBD1 (6 bases). The CDR3 contains 16 residues. The ends were cut back, 2 bases at V and 3 bases at J, with 14 bases in the middle. Germline V gene lookup returns CDR1 LNHDA and CDR2 SQIVND (reference sequence). The CDR3 here is CASSIQGWETNQPQHF. The CDR3 DNA sequence: TGTGCCAGTAGTATACAGGGGTGGGAAACCAATCAGCCCCAGCATTTT.

This sequence joins TRBV5-8 and TRBJ2-1, with 7 positions matching TRBD2. Per germline, CDR1 SGHTS and CDR2 YDEGEE. Trimming removed 4 bases from V and 5 bases from J; junction bases left unmatched: 9. The CDR3 consists of 15 residues. The DNA of the CDR3 is TGTGCCAGCAGCCCCATAGGACTAGAAAACAATGAGCAGTTCTTC. Amino acid sequence: CASSPIGLENNEQFF. The complete variable domain, with remaining parts taken from reference TRBV5-8 and TRBJ2-1, reads EAGVTQSPTHLIKTRGQQATLRCSPISGHTSVYWYQQALGLGLQFLLWYDEGEERNRGNFPPRFSGRQFPNYSSELNVNALELEDSALYLCASSPIGLENNEQFFGPGTRLTVL.

The rearrangement joins TRBV5-8 to TRBJ2-1; maybe TRBD1 (5 bases). Per germline, CDR1 SGHTS and CDR2 YDEGEE. The V end was cut by 4 bases, the J end by 15 bases, with 20 bases between. This CDR3 has 13 residues. The CDR3 region is CASSALRVRIGFF. The CDR3 DNA is TGTGCCAGCAGCGCGCTCAGGGTCCGAATAGGGTTCTTC.

CDR3 nucleotide sequence: TGTGCCAGCATCTCCTCCTGGAGGGGTTCTGGAAACACCATATATTTT. Residues: CASISSWRGSGNTIYF. The V gene is TRBV28, the J gene TRBJ1-3; D might be TRBD1 (5 bases). CDR1 and CDR2 (germline): MDHEN, SYDVKM. This CDR3 has 16 amino acids. V dropped 7 bases and J dropped 1 base, with 17 bases sitting between them.

The chain uses TRBV20-1 and TRBJ1-2, with D hard to call. Germline CDR1 DFQATT, CDR2 SNEGSKA (reference sequence). V dropped 3 bases and J dropped 2 bases, with 10 bases sitting between them. CDR3 size: 13 residues. The CDR3 coding sequence is TGCAGTGCTAGTGGACTGTCCAACTATGGCTACACCTTC. Translation gives CSASGLSNYGYTF.

This chain uses TRBV15 with TRBJ1-1; D may be TRBD1 (5 bases). The length of the CDR3 is 15 residues. V lost 5 bases to trimming and J lost 4 bases, with 17 bases between them. In germline, CDR1 is LNHNV, CDR2 YYDKDF (reference sequence). The CDR3 DNA is TGTGCCACCAGCCCCGGCCGGACGGGGCCCACTGAAGCTTTCTTT. Its protein product is CATSPGRTGPTEAFF.

The count of this clone is one. The chain links TRBV27 to TRBJ1-5, with TRBD1 matching 8 bases. The CDR3 is made up of 13 amino acids. The J segment lost 7 bases and the V segment lost 2 bases, leaving 1 base of the junction unmatched. Germline V gene data show CDR1 as MNHEY and CDR2 as SMNVEV (reference sequence). The CDR3 sequence is CASSLDRGQPQHF. The CDR3 nucleotides are TGTGCCAGCAGTTTAGACAGGGGACAGCCCCAGCATTTT.

CDR3 loop: CASSQLRLAANEQFF. CDR3 in DNA: TGTGCCAGCAGCCAACTGAGACTAGCGGCCAATGAGCAGTTCTTC. The rearrangement joins TRBV14 to TRBJ2-1; 9 nucleotides line up with TRBD2. The V and J ends lost 2 bases and 6 bases, in that order; junction bases with no gene match: 5. The CDR3 is 15 residues long. In germline, CDR1 is SGHDN, CDR2 FVKESK.

The chain joins TRBV21-1 to TRBJ2-7; TRBD1 is the table's D call, not checked against the DNA. TRBV21-1 is a documented pseudogene. CDR3 length: 15 amino acids. CDR3 nucleotides: TGTGCCAGCAGCGAAGCCGGGACAGGGGCATACGAGCAGTACTTC. Translated: CASSEAGTGAYEQYF.

This chain uses TRBV5-1 with TRBJ2-2, with unresolved D. Germline V gene lookup returns CDR1 SGHRS and CDR2 YFSETQ. The CDR3 totals 15 residues. The ends were cut back, 2 bases at V and 0 bases at J, with 8 bases in the middle. The CDR3: CASSFLQANTGELFF. The CDR3 nucleotides are TGCGCCAGCAGCTTCCTCCAGGCGAACACCGGGGAGCTGTTTTTT.